Listed below are T cell receptor beta chains from one sample, sequenced in a study of blood T cell repertoires in COVID-19. Assay: immunoSEQ multiplex PCR; the TCRdb copy retains only in-frame clones and omits some. This table has about 25,000 clones, roughly 80% appearing once. The specimen was peripheral blood. The receptors stem from a woman older than 75 with acute or convalescent COVID-19. CDR3s include the opening cysteine and the closing phenylalanine or tryptophan. The order of the fields is J gene, V gene, D gene, clone size, CDR3 length, CDR3 protein, CDR3 DNA. The D gene is left open where the match is weak. The size entry is marked missing in some rows and otherwise reads once, few, many or a size class.

J: TRBJ2-1; V: TRBV6-5; D: TRBD1; size: NA; length: 15; CDR3: CASMKTGLSYNEQFF; DNA: TGTGCCAGCATGAAGACAGGGCTTTCCTACAATGAGCAGTTCTTC
J: TRBJ1-2; V: TRBV5-1; D: NA; size: NA; length: 13; CDR3: CASSSDSSYGYTF; DNA: TGCGCCAGCAGTTCCGACAGCTCTTATGGCTACACCTTC
J: TRBJ2-7; V: TRBV5-5; D: TRBD1; size: NA; length: 15; CDR3: CASSFSGRGLDEQYF; DNA: TGTGCCAGCAGCTTCAGCGGCAGGGGGCTCGACGAGCAGTACTTC
J: TRBJ1-1; V: TRBV5-1; D: NA; size: NA; length: 12; CDR3: CASSLVPSEAFF; DNA: TGCGCCAGCAGCTTGGTTCCCTCTGAAGCTTTCTTT
J: TRBJ2-1; V: TRBV6-5; D: TRBD2; size: NA; length: 16; CDR3: CASSSTSGSSYNEQFF; DNA: TGTGCCAGCAGTTCAACTAGCGGGAGCTCCTACAATGAGCAGTTCTTC
J: TRBJ2-5; V: TRBV9; D: TRBD2; size: few; length: 16; CDR3: CASSSLGGTSEETQYF; DNA: TGTGCCAGCAGCTCTCTCGGGGGGACTAGCGAAGAGACCCAGTACTTC
J: TRBJ1-1; V: TRBV7-3; D: TRBD1; size: NA; length: 15; CDR3: CASSLRQGISGEAFF; DNA: TGTGCCAGCAGCTTACGACAGGGGATAAGTGGTGAAGCTTTCTTT
J: TRBJ1-1; V: TRBV6-2/TRBV6-3; D: TRBD1; size: NA; length: 13; CDR3: CASSRGTDTEAFF; DNA: TGTGCCAGCAGTCGAGGGACAGACACTGAAGCTTTCTTT
J: TRBJ2-3; V: TRBV5-1; D: NA; size: NA; length: 15; CDR3: CASSLEQAPTDTQYF; DNA: TGCGCCAGCAGCTTGGAGCAAGCGCCCACAGATACGCAGTATTTT
J: TRBJ1-6; V: TRBV5-4; D: NA; size: few; length: 15; CDR3: CASTLSGLTNSPLHF; DNA: TGTGCCAGCACCTTGTCGGGACTGACGAATTCACCCCTCCACTTT
J: TRBJ2-2; V: TRBV7-3; D: TRBD2; size: NA; length: 15; CDR3: CASSQTSANTGELFF; DNA: TGTGCCAGCAGCCAAACTAGCGCGAACACCGGGGAGCTGTTTTTT
J: TRBJ1-1; V: TRBV6-6; D: NA; size: NA; length: 14; CDR3: CASSFGHLNTEAFF; DNA: TGTGCCAGCAGTTTCGGACATTTGAACACTGAAGCTTTCTTT
J: TRBJ2-3; V: TRBV15; D: NA; size: NA; length: 17; CDR3: CATSRDRGGGSTDTQYF; DNA: TGTGCCACCAGCAGAGACCGTGGGGGAGGTAGCACAGATACGCAGTATTTT
J: TRBJ1-2; V: TRBV6-1; D: NA; size: NA; length: 15; CDR3: CASSEEGLANYGYTF; DNA: TGTGCCAGCAGTGAAGAGGGACTCGCCAACTATGGCTACACCTTC
J: TRBJ2-7; V: TRBV30; D: TRBD2; size: NA; length: 14; CDR3: CAWSETSGGYEQYF; DNA: TGTGCCTGGAGTGAGACTAGCGGGGGTTACGAGCAGTACTTC
J: TRBJ1-3; V: TRBV7-2; D: TRBD1; size: NA; length: 14; CDR3: CASSSRTGGNTIYF; DNA: TGTGCCAGCAGCTCCCGGACAGGGGGAAACACCATATATTTT
J: TRBJ2-2; V: TRBV14; D: NA; size: NA; length: 15; CDR3: CASSQGDRHTGELFF; DNA: TGTGCCAGCAGCCAAGGAGACAGGCACACCGGGGAGCTGTTTTTT
J: TRBJ1-6; V: TRBV4-1; D: TRBD1; size: NA; length: 13; CDR3: CASSLGTDSPLHF; DNA: TGCGCCAGCAGCCTAGGGACAGATTCACCCCTCCACTTT
J: TRBJ2-1; V: TRBV7-2; D: TRBD2; size: NA; length: 17; CDR3: CASSYPSGRPGYNEQFF; DNA: TGTGCCAGCAGCTACCCTAGCGGGAGGCCGGGTTACAATGAGCAGTTCTTC
J: TRBJ1-1; V: TRBV30; D: NA; size: NA; length: 13; CDR3: CAFQRGMNTEAFF; DNA: TGTGCCTTCCAAAGAGGGATGAACACTGAAGCTTTCTTT
J: TRBJ1-5; V: TRBV5-1; D: TRBD1; size: NA; length: 15; CDR3: CASSLGQGSNQPQHF; DNA: TGCGCCAGCAGCTTGGGACAGGGGAGCAATCAGCCCCAGCATTTT
J: TRBJ1-1; V: TRBV5-1; D: TRBD1; size: NA; length: 15; CDR3: CASSLGQAPNTEAFF; DNA: TGCGCCAGCAGCCTTGGACAGGCCCCGAACACTGAAGCTTTCTTT
J: TRBJ1-5; V: TRBV2; D: NA; size: NA; length: 11; CDR3: CASSDTVGQHF; DNA: TGTGCCAGCAGTGATACAGTTGGCCAGCATTTT
J: TRBJ1-2; V: TRBV6-5; D: TRBD1; size: NA; length: 16; CDR3: CASRYPGQGANYGYTF; DNA: TGTGCCAGCAGGTACCCCGGACAGGGAGCTAACTATGGCTACACCTTC
J: TRBJ1-4; V: TRBV5-1; D: TRBD1; size: NA; length: 14; CDR3: CASSSGTGSEKLFF; DNA: TGCGCCAGCAGTTCCGGGACAGGGAGTGAAAAACTGTTTTTT
J: TRBJ1-4; V: TRBV19; D: NA; size: NA; length: 17; CDR3: CASSRWAEIATNEKLFF; DNA: TGTGCCAGTAGTAGGTGGGCAGAGATTGCAACTAATGAAAAACTGTTTTTT
J: TRBJ2-7; V: TRBV4-1; D: NA; size: NA; length: 15; CDR3: CASSQERTTLGEQYF; DNA: TGCGCCAGCAGCCAAGAGCGGACAACTCTGGGCGAGCAGTACTTC
J: TRBJ2-5; V: TRBV4-3; D: TRBD1; size: NA; length: 18; CDR3: CASSQARGLLDRKEAQYF; DNA: TGCGCCAGCAGCCAAGCACGGGGCCTTTTGGACAGGAAAGAGGCCCAGTACTTC
J: TRBJ2-3; V: TRBV19; D: TRBD1; size: NA; length: 15; CDR3: CASSLRTGGTDTQYF; DNA: TGTGCCAGTAGCCTTCGGACAGGGGGGACAGATACGCAGTATTTT
J: TRBJ2-3; V: TRBV12-3/TRBV12-4; D: NA; size: NA; length: 13; CDR3: CASRRAGGDTQYF; DNA: TGTGCCAGCAGGCGTGCCGGAGGAGATACGCAGTATTTT
J: TRBJ1-1; V: TRBV9; D: NA; size: NA; length: 14; CDR3: CASSVVARNTEAFF; DNA: TGTGCCAGCAGCGTAGTAGCCCGGAACACTGAAGCTTTCTTT
J: TRBJ1-2; V: TRBV11-2; D: TRBD1; size: NA; length: 16; CDR3: CASSFGTGSPNYGYTF; DNA: TGTGCCAGCAGCTTTGGGACAGGGAGCCCTAACTATGGCTACACCTTC
J: TRBJ1-2; V: TRBV19; D: TRBD1; size: NA; length: 14; CDR3: CASNRDSSNYGYTF; DNA: TGTGCCAGTAATCGGGACAGCTCCAACTATGGCTACACCTTC
J: TRBJ2-5; V: TRBV4-1; D: TRBD2; size: NA; length: 18; CDR3: CASSQDLETSDPQETQYF; DNA: TGCGCCAGCAGCCAAGATCTAGAGACTAGCGACCCCCAAGAGACCCAGTACTTC
J: TRBJ2-5; V: TRBV10-1; D: NA; size: NA; length: 14; CDR3: CASSESGNTETQYF; DNA: TGCGCCAGCAGTGAGTCCGGGAATACGGAGACCCAGTACTTC
J: TRBJ1-1; V: TRBV5-5; D: NA; size: NA; length: 11; CDR3: CASSPGVAAFF; DNA: TGTGCCAGCAGCCCAGGGGTTGCAGCTTTCTTT
J: TRBJ2-1; V: TRBV5-6; D: TRBD2; size: once; length: 18; CDR3: CASSLAGSGGAGPGEQFF; DNA: TGTGCCAGCAGCTTGGCCGGTAGCGGGGGGGCCGGGCCCGGTGAGCAGTTCTTC
J: TRBJ2-7; V: TRBV5-5; D: TRBD1; size: once; length: 14; CDR3: CASTKDRGSYEQYF; DNA: TGTGCCAGCACCAAAGACAGGGGCTCCTACGAGCAGTACTTC
J: TRBJ1-2; V: TRBV30; D: NA; size: NA; length: 14; CDR3: CAWSVVGRNYGYTF; DNA: TGTGCCTGGAGTGTGGTAGGGAGGAACTATGGCTACACCTTC
J: TRBJ2-3; V: TRBV19; D: TRBD2; size: NA; length: 16; CDR3: CASSLRTSGGTDTQYF; DNA: TGTGCCAGTAGTCTCAGGACTAGCGGGGGGACGGATACGCAGTATTTT
J: TRBJ1-2; V: TRBV3-1/TRBV3-2; D: NA; size: NA; length: 13; CDR3: CASSQGAFYGYTF; DNA: TGTGCCAGCAGCCAGGGGGCATTCTATGGCTACACCTTC
J: TRBJ1-2; V: TRBV7-2; D: TRBD1; size: NA; length: 12; CDR3: CASSLDRGGYTF; DNA: TGTGCCAGCAGCCTCGACAGGGGCGGCTACACCTTC
J: TRBJ2-5; V: TRBV9; D: NA; size: NA; length: 14; CDR3: CASSVNTGRETQYF; DNA: TGTGCCAGCAGCGTAAATACAGGGAGAGAGACCCAGTACTTC
J: TRBJ1-3; V: TRBV7-3; D: NA; size: once; length: 15; CDR3: CASSLTGGSGNTIYF; DNA: TGTGCCAGCAGCTTAACAGGGGGCTCTGGAAACACCATATATTTT
J: TRBJ1-1; V: TRBV27; D: TRBD1; size: few; length: 14; CDR3: CASSRSTGRIEAFF; DNA: TGTGCCAGCAGTCGCTCGACAGGGAGAATTGAAGCTTTCTTT
J: TRBJ1-2; V: TRBV5-1; D: NA; size: NA; length: 16; CDR3: CASSLGSLRPNYGYTF; DNA: TGCGCCAGCAGCTTGGGGTCCCTCAGGCCTAACTATGGCTACACCTTC
J: TRBJ2-7; V: TRBV19; D: TRBD2; size: NA; length: 15; CDR3: CASSLRTSGTYEQYF; DNA: TGTGCCAGTAGTCTTCGGACTAGCGGGACCTACGAGCAGTACTTC
J: TRBJ1-2; V: TRBV10-3; D: TRBD1; size: once; length: 13; CDR3: CATTADREHGYTF; DNA: TGTGCCACCACCGCTGACAGGGAACATGGCTACACCTTC
J: TRBJ1-2; V: TRBV29-1; D: TRBD1; size: NA; length: 14; CDR3: CSVQRTGADYGYTF; DNA: TGCAGCGTTCAAAGGACAGGGGCAGACTATGGCTACACCTTC